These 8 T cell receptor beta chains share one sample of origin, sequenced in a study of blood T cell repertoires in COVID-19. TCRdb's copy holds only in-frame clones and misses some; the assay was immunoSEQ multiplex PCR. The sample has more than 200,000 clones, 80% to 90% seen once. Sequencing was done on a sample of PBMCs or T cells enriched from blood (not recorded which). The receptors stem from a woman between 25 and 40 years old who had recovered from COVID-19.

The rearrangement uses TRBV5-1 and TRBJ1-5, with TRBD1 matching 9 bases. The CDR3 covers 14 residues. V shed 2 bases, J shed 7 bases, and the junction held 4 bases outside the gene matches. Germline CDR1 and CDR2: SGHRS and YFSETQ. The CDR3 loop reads CASSFGTGNQPQHF. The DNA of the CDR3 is TGCGCCAGCAGCTTCGGGACAGGGAACCAGCCCCAGCATTTT.

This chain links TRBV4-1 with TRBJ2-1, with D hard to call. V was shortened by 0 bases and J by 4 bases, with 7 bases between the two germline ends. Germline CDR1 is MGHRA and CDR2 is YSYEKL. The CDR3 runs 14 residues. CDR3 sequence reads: CASSQDGGYNEQFF. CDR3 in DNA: TGCGCCAGCAGCCAAGACGGCGGATACAATGAGCAGTTCTTC.

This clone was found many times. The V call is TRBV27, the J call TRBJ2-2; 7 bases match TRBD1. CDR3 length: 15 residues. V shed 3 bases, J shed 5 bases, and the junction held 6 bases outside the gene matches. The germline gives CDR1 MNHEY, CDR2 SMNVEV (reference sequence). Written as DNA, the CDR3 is TGTGCCAGCAGTTTCAGGGGGAGCGTTACCGGGGAGCTGTTTTTT. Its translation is CASSFRGSVTGELFF.

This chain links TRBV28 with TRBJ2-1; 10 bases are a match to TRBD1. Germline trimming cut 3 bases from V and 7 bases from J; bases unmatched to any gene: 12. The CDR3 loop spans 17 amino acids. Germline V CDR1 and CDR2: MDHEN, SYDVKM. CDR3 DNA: TGTGCCAGCAGTTTCCGAACCGACAGGGGGCATCGGAATGAGCAGTTCTTC. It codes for CASSFRTDRGHRNEQFF. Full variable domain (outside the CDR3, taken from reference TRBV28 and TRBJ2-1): DVKVTQSSRYLVKRTGEKVFLECVQDMDHENMFWYRQDPGLGLRLIYFSYDVKMKEKGDIPEGYSVSREKKERFSLILESASTNQTSMYLCASSFRTDRGHRNEQFFGPGTRLTVL.

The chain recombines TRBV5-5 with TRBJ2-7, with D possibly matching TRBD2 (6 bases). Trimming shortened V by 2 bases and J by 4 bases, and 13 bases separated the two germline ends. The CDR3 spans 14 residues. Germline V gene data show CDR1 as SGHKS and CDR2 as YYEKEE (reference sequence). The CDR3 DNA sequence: TGTGCCAGCAGCTTTCCCAACAGCGGGTACGAGCAGTACTTC. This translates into CASSFPNSGYEQYF.

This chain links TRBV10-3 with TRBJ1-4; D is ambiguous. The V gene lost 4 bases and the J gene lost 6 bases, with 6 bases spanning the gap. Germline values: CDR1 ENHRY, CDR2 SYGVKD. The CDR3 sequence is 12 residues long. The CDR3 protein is CAISGADEKLFF. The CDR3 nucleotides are TGTGCCATCAGTGGGGCAGATGAAAAACTGTTTTTT.

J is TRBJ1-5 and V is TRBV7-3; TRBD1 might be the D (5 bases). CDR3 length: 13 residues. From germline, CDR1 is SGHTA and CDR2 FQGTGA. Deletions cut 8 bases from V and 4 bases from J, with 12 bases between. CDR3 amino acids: CASGTGANQPQHF. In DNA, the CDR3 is TGTGCCAGCGGAACAGGAGCAAATCAGCCCCAGCATTTT.

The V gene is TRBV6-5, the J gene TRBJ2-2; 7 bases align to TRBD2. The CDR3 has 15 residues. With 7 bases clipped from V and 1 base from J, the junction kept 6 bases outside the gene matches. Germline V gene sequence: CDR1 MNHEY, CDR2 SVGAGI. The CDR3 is CASTLWGGNTGELFF. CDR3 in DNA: TGTGCCAGCACCCTTTGGGGGGGGAACACCGGGGAGCTGTTTTTT.